This TCR beta chain was obtained from a study of CD8 T cells in ankylosing spondylitis. Study-wide results and limits: Significantly higher representation of disease-linked clones was reported for matched ankylosing spondylitis synovial fluid. Typical of ankylosing spondylitis blood, it appeared, was a TCR beta motif of fewer than ten highly homologous variants. In the blood and synovial fluid of reactive arthritis, some motif variants had been previously reported.

TCRdb re-called the 5' RACE reads through MiXCR, storing one row per CDR3 protein. This table holds a few hundred thousand distinct CDR3 sequences, about 13% found once. V shed 4 bases, J shed 16 bases, and the junction held 12 bases outside the gene matches. This CDR3 has 13 residues. Germline V gene sequence: CDR1 SGHDN, CDR2 FVKESK. A few counts support this clonotype. Antigen unknown. The V and J genes are TRBV14 and TRBJ2-1; 8 positions agree with TRBD1. The receptor's source is a male donor with ankylosing spondylitis. The sample was blood, either unsorted or a sorted T cell fraction (not recorded which). In nucleotides, the CDR3 is TGTGCCAGCAGCCCTGGGACAGGCCGACCCGACTTCTTC. This codes for CASSPGTGRPDFF.